Sequencing of this T cell receptor (beta chain) was carried out in a study of HIV-infected patients and healthy controls. General study findings and limits: CMV-associated CDR3s mostly grew nonsignificantly during therapy, while HIV-associated CDR3s declined significantly.

Roughly three months, about 14 weeks, into antiretroviral therapy, follow-up blood was collected. Whole blood was used without fractionation, so all unsorted peripheral T cells were included. About 500 ng RNA was reverse transcribed with alpha and beta constant-region primers. Each of the alpha and beta chains got its own library through chain-specific third strand synthesis with indices. Two random hexamers, added before amplification and joined, formed each molecule's 12-nucleotide barcode. TCRdb re-called the 5' RACE reads through MiXCR, storing one row per CDR3 protein. Here the sample spans roughly 14,000 distinct CDR3 sequences, roughly 12% being singletons. This clonotype was detected only once. The antigen remains undetermined. Sequenced here: blood, sampled during antiretroviral therapy. The origin of this receptor is an adult with HIV infection. The donor label of this sample is uncertain.

The CDR3 reads CSARTMGSYNSPLHF. CDR3 bases: TGCAGTGCTAGAACCATGGGCTCCTATAATTCACCCCTCCACTTT. The rearrangement links TRBV20-1 to TRBJ1-6; D is unclear. The V end was cut by 2 bases, the J end by 0 bases, with 8 bases between. This CDR3 comprises 15 residues. The germline gives CDR1 DFQATT, CDR2 SNEGSKA (reference sequence).